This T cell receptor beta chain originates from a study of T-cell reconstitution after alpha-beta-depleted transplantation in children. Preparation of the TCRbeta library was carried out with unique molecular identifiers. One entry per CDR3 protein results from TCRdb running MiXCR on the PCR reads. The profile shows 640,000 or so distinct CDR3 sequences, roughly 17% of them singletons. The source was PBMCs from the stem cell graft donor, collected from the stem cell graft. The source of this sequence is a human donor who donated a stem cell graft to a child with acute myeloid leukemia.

The CDR3 loop is CASSPHGGGPKDEQFF. The CDR3 nucleotides read TGTGCCAGCAGCCCCCATGGGGGGGGGCCCAAGGATGAGCAGTTCTTC. This sequence joins TRBV7-3 and TRBJ2-1; D might be TRBD2 (7 bases). CDR1 SGHTA and CDR2 FQGTGA come from the germline V gene. V shed 5 bases and J shed 8 bases, with 22 bases lying between them. CDR3 length equals 16 residues.